The T cell receptor beta chain described here comes from a study of blood T cells in healthy people across ages. Losses at the gene ends were 4 bases for V and 0 bases for J; bases not matched to a gene: 12. Germline CDR1 reads SQVTM; CDR2 reads ANQGSEA. This CDR3 spans 17 amino acids. Notes on the study in general: TCR beta diversity per million T cells fell roughly linearly with age.

It was with a sample-barcoded 5' primer and a J-beta primer mix that a second PCR of roughly 7 to 12 cycles was run. A template-switch adaptor containing 12 random nucleotides labeled each cDNA molecule. TCRdb re-called the 5' RACE reads through MiXCR, storing one row per CDR3 protein. The sample shows over 600,000 distinct CDR3 sequences, 20% to 25% of them seen only once. Total RNA was extracted at no less than 6 micrograms per sample. The sample holds a few counts of this clonotype. Its matching antigen is unknown. This clonotype was sampled from a man between 65 and 85 years old in good health. The sample comprised blood. The rearrangement joins TRBV29-1 to TRBJ2-5; 9 bases are shared with TRBD1. The CDR3 loop reads CSVVFFIGQGYQETQYF. CDR3 nucleotides: TGCAGCGTTGTGTTTTTTATCGGACAGGGGTACCAAGAGACCCAGTACTTC.